Listed here are 25 T cell receptor beta chains from one sample, sequenced in a study of blood T cell repertoires in COVID-19. Clones were read by immunoSEQ multiplex PCR, and TCRdb kept only the in-frame ones, dropping some. The sample contains 150,000 to 200,000 clones, 80% to 90% of which appear only once. The specimen sequenced was peripheral blood. Every receptor here comes from a woman aged 80 or older with COVID-19, enrolled during active disease.

This clone was counted a single time. This sequence joins TRBV7-9 and TRBJ2-6; D ambiguous. The CDR3 has 14 amino acids. Trimming cost V 4 bases and J 5 bases, with 9 bases left between them. The germline V gene has CDR1 SEHNR and CDR2 FQNEAQ (reference sequence). The CDR3 is CASSSSLWANVLTF. DNA of the CDR3: TGTGCCAGCAGCTCTAGTCTCTGGGCCAACGTCCTGACTTTC.

This clone was seen just once. The rearrangement joins TRBV28 to TRBJ2-3, with a weak D call TRBD2 (5 bases). The V gene's germline CDR1 is MDHEN and CDR2 SYDVKM. Trimming pared 3 bases from V and 0 bases from J, leaving 7 bases between. This CDR3 contains 14 residues. In DNA form, the CDR3 reads TGTGCCAGCAGTTTGAGCGGAAGCACAGATACGCAGTATTTT. Protein product: CASSLSGSTDTQYF.

The rearrangement uses TRBV5-4 and TRBJ1-1; possibly TRBD1 for D (5 bases). From germline, CDR1 is SGHNT and CDR2 YYREEE (reference sequence). The V end lost 4 bases, the J end lost 11 bases, and 21 bases lay between the germline ends. The CDR3 has 14 residues. CDR3 sequence (DNA): TGTGCCAGCAGCCAGGGTCAGATATCGAATAGGGCTTTCTTT. Translation gives CASSQGQISNRAFF.

The DNA for the CDR3 is TGCGCCAGCAGCCAAATGTCAGGGGATGAAAAACTGTTTTTT. Translated: CASSQMSGDEKLFF. The chain couples TRBV4-3 to TRBJ1-4, with D possibly TRBD1 on 6 matching bases. The V and J ends lost 2 bases and 6 bases respectively, with 10 bases between them. The CDR3 spans 14 residues. CDR1 LGHNA and CDR2 YSLEER come from the germline V gene.

This chain joins TRBV4-2 and TRBJ2-3; 7 bases align to TRBD2. This CDR3 has 17 amino acids. Germline V lookup: CDR1 LGHNA, CDR2 YNFKEQ. J was trimmed by 6 bases and V by 1 base; bases with no gene match: 13. The CDR3 reads CASSQGIDGGFRDTQYF. In DNA, the CDR3 is TGTGCCAGCAGCCAAGGGATCGACGGGGGGTTCCGGGATACGCAGTATTTT.

The chain recombines TRBV6-5 with TRBJ2-2, with 7 bases identical to TRBD1. The CDR3 runs 14 residues. In germline, CDR1 is MNHEY, CDR2 SVGAGI. V shed 5 bases, J shed 5 bases, and the junction held 5 bases outside the gene matches. DNA of the CDR3: TGTGCCAGCAGTCACAGGGGAAGGACCGGGGAGCTGTTTTTT. Translating gives CASSHRGRTGELFF.

This sequence joins TRBV15 and TRBJ1-5, with 7 bases lining up with TRBD1. The CDR3 consists of 15 residues. CDR1 and CDR2 (germline): LNHNV, YYDKDF (reference sequence). Trimming took 3 bases from V and 5 from J; bases not matched to a gene: 7. Here the CDR3 DNA reads TGTGCCACCAGCAGCGGGACAGCATCGCATCAGCCCCAGCATTTT. Its protein is CATSSGTASHQPQHF.

The chain carries TRBV4-1 and TRBJ2-4, with a tentative D call TRBD2 (5 bases). There are 18 residues in the CDR3. V was clipped by 6 bases and J by 1 base, with 22 bases between them. Germline lookup yields CDR1 MGHRA and CDR2 YSYEKL. CDR3 DNA: TGCGCCAGCAGACAACCGAGGTTGCGGGCGACGGCCAAAAACATTCAGTACTTC. It codes for CASRQPRLRATAKNIQYF.

CDR3 bases: TGCAGCGTTGGAGGGGGCGCGAGTCAGCCCCAGCATTTT. As protein: CSVGGGASQPQHF. The chain joins TRBV29-1 to TRBJ1-5, with TRBD1 identical over 7 bases. J lost 6 bases, V lost 4 bases, and 6 bases had no gene match. CDR3 length equals 13 residues. Germline loops: CDR1 SQVTM, CDR2 ANQGSEA.

This chain uses TRBV9 with TRBJ2-1; 14 nucleotides align to TRBD2. V shed 3 bases and J 7 bases; nucleotides not matched to a gene: 6. Germline values: CDR1 SGDLS, CDR2 YYNGEE. The CDR3 runs to 16 residues. CDR3 coding DNA: TGTGCCAGCAGCGCCCGACTAGCGGGGGGGCCGAATGAGCAGTTCTTC. It yields the protein CASSARLAGGPNEQFF. Filled out from reference TRBV9 and TRBJ2-1, the complete variable domain reads DSGVTQTPKHLITATGQRVTLRCSPRSGDLSVYWYQQSLDQGLQFLIQYYNGEERAKGNILERFSAQQFPDLHSELNLSSLELGDSALYFCASSARLAGGPNEQFFGPGTRLTVL.

The chain joins TRBV7-9 to TRBJ2-3; tentative D call: TRBD2 (6 bases). The CDR3 covers 13 residues. Trimming took 4 bases from V and 9 from J, leaving 14 bases between them. Germline V gives CDR1 SEHNR, CDR2 FQNEAQ (reference sequence). The CDR3 sequence is CASSWGRTSTQYF. The CDR3 bases are TGTGCCAGCAGCTGGGGGAGGACTTCGACGCAGTATTTT.

The J gene is TRBJ1-2, the V gene TRBV28; 7 bases are a match to TRBD1. This CDR3 has 14 residues. J lost 4 bases, V lost 6 bases, and 8 bases had no gene match. Germline-derived CDR1 and CDR2 are MDHEN and SYDVKM. The DNA for the CDR3 is TGTGCCAGCAGCCTAGACGGGACAGTCTATGGCTACACCTTC. This encodes CASSLDGTVYGYTF.

The V gene is TRBV9, the J gene TRBJ2-6; a weak D match, TRBD1 (5 bases). CDR1 is SGDLS and CDR2 is YYNGEE in the germline V gene. The CDR3 is made up of 18 amino acids. The germline V and J ends were trimmed by 0 bases and 0 bases, with 13 bases remaining between them. CDR3 sequence (DNA): TGTGCCAGCAGCGTAGGTCCAGGGTCCCTCTCTGGGGCCAACGTCCTGACTTTC. It specifies CASSVGPGSLSGANVLTF.

The rearrangement links TRBV6-6 to TRBJ2-3; D unclear. The CDR3 totals 14 residues. The V gene lost 2 bases and the J gene lost 2 bases, with 8 bases spanning the gap. CDR1 MNHNY and CDR2 SVGAGI come from the germline V gene (reference sequence). In nucleotides, the CDR3 is TGTGCCAGCAGTTACATACAGATCACAGATACGCAGTATTTT. It encodes CASSYIQITDTQYF.

This clone has a handful of counts. The V call is TRBV19, the J call TRBJ1-4, with a possible D match to TRBD1 (5 bases). Germline loops: CDR1 LNHDA, CDR2 SQIVND (reference sequence). This CDR3 spans 14 amino acids. V was trimmed by 6 bases and J by 3 bases, leaving 11 bases between them. The CDR3 spells CASSFGGSNEKLFF. Written as DNA, the CDR3 is TGTGCCAGTAGCTTCGGGGGATCTAATGAAAAACTGTTTTTT.

This clone appeared a single time. The chain employs TRBV28 and TRBJ1-5; D not resolved. Germline V lookup: CDR1 MDHEN, CDR2 SYDVKM. CDR3 length equals 15 residues. V was clipped by 2 bases and J by 4 bases, with 12 bases between them. In DNA form, the CDR3 reads TGTGCCAGCAGTTTAACCGACTCGGGGAATCAGCCCCAGCATTTT. This sequence encodes CASSLTDSGNQPQHF. Full variable domain (rest looked up from reference TRBV28 and TRBJ1-5): DVKVTQSSRYLVKRTGEKVFLECVQDMDHENMFWYRQDPGLGLRLIYFSYDVKMKEKGDIPEGYSVSREKKERFSLILESASTNQTSMYLCASSLTDSGNQPQHFGDGTRLSIL.

The gene calls are TRBV3-1 (or the pseudogene TRBV3-2) and TRBJ2-7, with TRBD2 identical over 9 bases. The germline CDR1 and CDR2 sequences are LGHDT and YNNKEL (reference sequence). The CDR3 length is 15 residues. After removal of 2 bases from V and 5 bases from J, the junction contained 7 bases not matched to a gene. The CDR3 bases are TGTGCCAGCAGCCAATTCGGTCTAGCGGGGCACGAGCAGTACTTC. It codes for CASSQFGLAGHEQYF.

The chain has TRBV6-5 and TRBJ2-5; TRBD1 agrees at 7 bases. The junction had 6 bases not matched to a gene; V was cut back by 6 bases and J by 5 bases. The CDR3 extends over 13 amino acids. CDR1 and CDR2 (germline): MNHEY, SVGAGI. CDR3 loop: CASSSPGGETQYF. As DNA, the CDR3 is TGTGCCAGCAGCTCCCCAGGGGGTGAGACCCAGTACTTC.

V gene TRBV19 combines with J gene TRBJ1-5; possibly TRBD1 for D (6 bases). The ends were cut back, 2 bases at V and 8 bases at J, with 10 bases in the middle. Germline-derived CDR1 and CDR2 are LNHDA and SQIVND (reference sequence). The CDR3 has 13 residues. The CDR3: CASSIRGGEPQHF. For the CDR3, the DNA is TGTGCCAGTAGTATAAGGGGGGGCGAGCCCCAGCATTTT. The variable domain in full, with the rest retrieved from reference TRBV19 and TRBJ1-5, is DGGITQSPKYLFRKEGQNVTLSCEQNLNHDAMYWYRQDPGQGLRLIYYSQIVNDFQKGDIAEGYSVSREKKESFPLTVTSAQKNPTAFYLCASSIRGGEPQHFGDGTRLSIL.

The chain is built from TRBV28 and TRBJ1-2; D remains unclear. The V and J ends lost 1 base and 2 bases respectively, with 8 bases between them. Germline assignment: CDR1 MDHEN and CDR2 SYDVKM. CDR3 length: 14 amino acids. The CDR3 protein is CASSLFGNNYGYTF. The CDR3, as DNA: TGTGCCAGCAGTTTATTCGGGAACAACTATGGCTACACCTTC.

The chain is built from TRBV15 and TRBJ2-2; tentatively, D is TRBD1 (5 bases). The CDR3 contains 15 residues. In germline, CDR1 is LNHNV, CDR2 YYDKDF (reference sequence). Trimming cost V 2 bases and J 0 bases, with 7 bases left between them. In nucleotides, the CDR3 is TGTGCCACCAGCAGATGGGGCTCGAACACCGGGGAGCTGTTTTTT. This codes for CATSRWGSNTGELFF. The full variable domain, in which reference TRBV15 and TRBJ2-2 provide the parts outside the CDR3, is DAMVIQNPRYQVTQFGKPVTLSCSQTLNHNVMYWYQQKSSQAPKLLFHYYDKDFNNEADTPDNFQSRRPNTSFCFLDIRSPGLGDTAMYLCATSRWGSNTGELFFGEGSRLTVL.

This chain links TRBV6-5 with TRBJ2-3; TRBD1 might be the D (5 bases). Trimming took off 7 bases at V and 0 bases at J, with 8 bases between the two ends. The germline V gene has CDR1 MNHEY and CDR2 SVGAGI. The CDR3 extends over 13 amino acids. The CDR3 DNA sequence: TGTGCCAGCATTCAGGGAAGCACAGATACGCAGTATTTT. This sequence encodes CASIQGSTDTQYF.

The chain uses TRBV28 and TRBJ1-1, with D hard to call. CDR1 is MDHEN, CDR2 SYDVKM, per germline. V lost 1 base and J 7 bases, leaving 10 bases between the germline ends. The CDR3 covers 13 residues. CDR3 sequence: CASSLSSVLEAFF. The CDR3 nucleotides are TGTGCCAGCAGTTTATCGTCAGTCCTTGAAGCTTTCTTT.

V gene TRBV7-9 combines with J gene TRBJ1-1; D perhaps matches TRBD1 (6 bases). Trimming took off 1 base at V and 11 bases at J, with 11 bases between the two ends. The CDR3 runs to 12 residues. From germline, CDR1 is SEHNR and CDR2 FQNEAQ (reference sequence). CDR3 sequence reads: CASSLVGQHAFF. As DNA, the CDR3 is TGTGCCAGCAGCTTAGTAGGACAGCACGCTTTCTTT. Supplemented by reference TRBV7-9 and TRBJ1-1, the full variable domain reads DTGVSQNPRHKITKRGQNVTFRCDPISEHNRLYWYRQTLGQGPEFLTYFQNEAQLEKSRLLSDRFSAERPKGSFSTLEIQRTEQGDSAMYLCASSLVGQHAFFGQGTRLTVV.

Comments on this clone: The sample has other DNA sequences that encode this CDR3 too. The chain combines TRBV7-2 with TRBJ2-2; 10 bases match TRBD1. Losses at the gene ends were 2 bases for V and 6 bases for J; bases not matched to a gene: 3. In germline, CDR1 is SGHTA, CDR2 FQGNSA. The CDR3 is 15 residues long. Here the CDR3 reads CASSLLGQGAGELFF. In DNA, the CDR3 is TGTGCCAGCAGCTTACTAGGACAGGGGGCCGGGGAGCTGTTTTTT.